The text below deals with one TCR beta chain. These data belong to a study of blood T cell repertoires in COVID-19. Study-level information: The samples span acute and convalescent COVID-19 from the United States, Italy and Spain. T cells, B-cell-depleted T cells, or PBMCs provided the cDNA or gDNA that served as material.

Per the original methods: How many nucleated cells were present was estimated from reference gene primer amplification. Assay used: immunoSEQ multiplex PCR; TCRdb lists only in-frame clones, some missing. Clone size and V and J calls were adopted from that table, with D and trimming inferred from the DNA. The top ten clones hold around 3% of a sample with 400,000 or so clones, 70% to 90% of them seen once. The CDR3 is 15 residues long. V lost 6 bases and J lost 1; bases outside the gene matches: 5. Germline CDR1 MNHEY, CDR2 SVGAGI. The receptor was derived from a human donor in a cohort sampled during active COVID-19. The source material was peripheral blood. This chain joins TRBV6-5 and TRBJ2-4; the match to TRBD2 covers 8 bases. The CDR3 reads CASSGREGAKNIQYF. The CDR3 coding sequence is TGTGCCAGCAGCGGACGGGAGGGGGCCAAAAACATTCAGTACTTC.